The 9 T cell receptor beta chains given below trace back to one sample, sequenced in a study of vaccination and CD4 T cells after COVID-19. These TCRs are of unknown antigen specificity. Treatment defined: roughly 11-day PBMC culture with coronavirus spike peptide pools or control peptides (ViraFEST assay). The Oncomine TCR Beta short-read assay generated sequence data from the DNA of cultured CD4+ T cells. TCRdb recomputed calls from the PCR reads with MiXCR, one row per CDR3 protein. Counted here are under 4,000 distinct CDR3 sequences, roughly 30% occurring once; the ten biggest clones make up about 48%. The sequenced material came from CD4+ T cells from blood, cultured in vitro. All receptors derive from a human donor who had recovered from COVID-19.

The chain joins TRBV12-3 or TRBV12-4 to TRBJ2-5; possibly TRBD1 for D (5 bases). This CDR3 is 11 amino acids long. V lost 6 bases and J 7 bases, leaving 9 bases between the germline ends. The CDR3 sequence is CASRNTGTQYF. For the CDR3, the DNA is TGTGCCAGCAGAAATACAGGGACCCAGTACTTC.

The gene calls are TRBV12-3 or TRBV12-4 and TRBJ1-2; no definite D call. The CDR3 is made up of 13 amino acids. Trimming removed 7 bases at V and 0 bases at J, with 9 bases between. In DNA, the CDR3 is TGTGCCAGCACCAAGACTTCTAACTATGGCTACACCTTC. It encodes CASTKTSNYGYTF.

Here the CDR3 DNA reads TGCAGTGCGCACGCTTTGGGGAATGGCTACACCTTC. This sequence encodes CSAHALGNGYTF. The chain combines TRBV20-1 with TRBJ1-2; D not resolved. Trimming removed 6 bases from V and 6 bases from J, with 14 bases in between. CDR1 and CDR2 from the germline V gene are DFQATT and SNEGSKA (reference sequence). This CDR3 has 12 amino acids.

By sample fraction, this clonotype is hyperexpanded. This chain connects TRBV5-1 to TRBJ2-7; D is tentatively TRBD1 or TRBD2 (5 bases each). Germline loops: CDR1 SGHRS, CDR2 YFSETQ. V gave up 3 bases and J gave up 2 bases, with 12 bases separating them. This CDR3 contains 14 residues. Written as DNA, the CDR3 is TGCGCCAGCAGCTCCTCGGGACCGCCCTACGAGCAGTACTTC. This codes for CASSSSGPPYEQYF.

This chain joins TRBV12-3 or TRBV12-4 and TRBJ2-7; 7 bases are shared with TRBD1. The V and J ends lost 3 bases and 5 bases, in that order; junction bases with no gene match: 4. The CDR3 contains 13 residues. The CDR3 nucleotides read TGTGCCAGCAGTTTGAGGGGGCTCGACGAGCAGTACTTC. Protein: CASSLRGLDEQYF.

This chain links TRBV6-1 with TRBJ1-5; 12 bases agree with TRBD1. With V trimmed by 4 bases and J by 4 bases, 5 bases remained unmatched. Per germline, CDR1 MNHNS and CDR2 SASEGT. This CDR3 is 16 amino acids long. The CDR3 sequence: CASSGRGQGANQPQHF. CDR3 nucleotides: TGTGCCAGCAGTGGTAGGGGACAGGGGGCTAATCAGCCCCAGCATTTT.

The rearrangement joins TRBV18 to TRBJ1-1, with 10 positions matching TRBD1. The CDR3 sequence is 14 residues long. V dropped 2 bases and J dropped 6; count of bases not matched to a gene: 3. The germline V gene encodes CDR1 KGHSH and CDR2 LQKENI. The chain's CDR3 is CASSPGQGEAEAFF. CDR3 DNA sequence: TGTGCCAGCTCACCAGGACAGGGGGAGGCTGAAGCTTTCTTT.

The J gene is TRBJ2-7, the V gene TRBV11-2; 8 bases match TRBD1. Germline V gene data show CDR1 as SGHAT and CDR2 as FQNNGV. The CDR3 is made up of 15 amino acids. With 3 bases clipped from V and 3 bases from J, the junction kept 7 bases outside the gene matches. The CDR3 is CASSLDRVLVYEQYF. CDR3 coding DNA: TGTGCCAGCAGCTTGGACAGGGTTTTGGTCTACGAGCAGTACTTC.

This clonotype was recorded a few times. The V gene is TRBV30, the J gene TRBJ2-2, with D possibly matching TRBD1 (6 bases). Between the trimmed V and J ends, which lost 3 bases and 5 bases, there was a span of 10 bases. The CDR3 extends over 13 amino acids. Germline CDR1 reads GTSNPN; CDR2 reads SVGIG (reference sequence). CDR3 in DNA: TGTGCCTGGAGGAGGGGGAGAACCGGGGAGCTGTTTTTT. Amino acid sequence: CAWRRGRTGELFF.